This is a list of T cell receptor beta chains from one sample in a study of T-cell memory formation after mild COVID-19. In TCRdb, the 5' RACE reads were re-called with MiXCR into one record per CDR3 protein. Counted here are roughly 350,000 distinct CDR3 sequences, 25% to 30% occurring once; the ten biggest clones make up less than 15%. Sequenced: PBMCs or a T cell subset sorted from them (not recorded which). These receptors were collected from an adult woman who had mild COVID-19 (a few samples of this study predate the infection). Cell type and time point are not known. The CDR3 runs from the conserved cysteine through the conserved F or W. The D gene is left open where the match is weak. Clone size is shown for a subset of rows, as once, few, many or a class of expanded clone.

v_gene: TRBV6-5
abundance: -
j_gene: TRBJ2-7
d_gene: -
CDR3aa: CASSGHRDSYEQYF
CDR3nt: TGTGCCAGCAGTGGGCACAGGGACTCCTACGAGCAGTACTTC

v_gene: TRBV24-1
abundance: -
j_gene: TRBJ2-7
d_gene: -
CDR3aa: CATSDRKAGSSYEQYF
CDR3nt: TGTGCCACCAGTGATCGCAAGGCTGGGAGCTCCTACGAGCAGTACTTC

v_gene: TRBV4-3
abundance: -
j_gene: TRBJ2-7
d_gene: -
CDR3aa: CASSQGRYEQYF
CDR3nt: TGCGCCAGCAGCCAAGGGCGGTACGAGCAGTACTTC

v_gene: TRBV6-5
abundance: -
j_gene: TRBJ1-4
d_gene: TRBD1
CDR3aa: CASSFLTGGRSNEKLFF
CDR3nt: TGTGCCAGCAGTTTCCTGACAGGGGGACGTTCTAATGAAAAACTGTTTTTT

v_gene: TRBV6-2/TRBV6-3
abundance: -
j_gene: TRBJ1-2
d_gene: -
CDR3aa: CASSPQVSYGYTF
CDR3nt: TGTGCCAGCAGTCCACAGGTATCCTATGGCTACACCTTC

v_gene: TRBV5-1
abundance: -
j_gene: TRBJ1-2
d_gene: -
CDR3aa: CASSLQDVNYGYTF
CDR3nt: TGCGCCAGCAGCTTGCAGGATGTTAACTATGGCTACACCTTC

v_gene: TRBV6-5
abundance: few
j_gene: TRBJ2-7
d_gene: -
CDR3aa: CASSKFRGPYEQYF
CDR3nt: TGTGCCAGCAGTAAATTCAGGGGACCCTACGAGCAGTACTTC

v_gene: TRBV27
abundance: few
j_gene: TRBJ2-7
d_gene: -
CDR3aa: CASRLSGVGSYEQYF
CDR3nt: TGTGCCAGCAGGCTCTCGGGAGTGGGATCCTACGAGCAGTACTTC

v_gene: TRBV5-1
abundance: many
j_gene: TRBJ2-3
d_gene: TRBD2
CDR3aa: CASSFSTSGGATDTQYF
CDR3nt: TGCGCCAGCAGCTTTTCTACTAGCGGGGGCGCCACAGATACGCAGTATTTT

v_gene: TRBV7-2
abundance: few
j_gene: TRBJ2-1
d_gene: TRBD2
CDR3aa: CASSYGLADNEQFF
CDR3nt: TGTGCCAGCAGCTACGGACTAGCGGACAATGAGCAGTTCTTC